The rows below give T cell receptor beta chains drawn from one sample of a study of cytomegalovirus exposure and HLA in healthy donors. The repertoire was sequenced with immunoSEQ multiplex PCR; TCRdb's copy has only in-frame clones and lacks some. Of approximately 210,000 clones listed, about 80% are singletons. Sample: PBMCs. The receptors derive from a male donor in good health and CMV-seronegative. CDR3s include the opening cysteine and the closing phenylalanine or tryptophan. Each record gives: CDR3 DNA, CDR3 protein, clone size, V gene, D gene, J gene. D genes are given only for firm matches. Some rows have no size entry. The others give once, few or many, or a class for an expanded clone.

CDR3nt: TGTGCCATCAGTGAGGTGTACGGGTACACCGGGGAGCTGTTTTTT
CDR3aa: CAISEVYGYTGELFF
abundance: NA
v_gene: TRBV10-3
d_gene: NA
j_gene: TRBJ2-2

CDR3nt: TGCGCCAGCAGCTCCCCGGAGGGGAACACTGAAGCTTTCTTT
CDR3aa: CASSSPEGNTEAFF
abundance: NA
v_gene: TRBV5-1
d_gene: NA
j_gene: TRBJ1-1

CDR3nt: TGTGCCAGCAGTTCCAGGGACAGAGAGACCCAGTACTTC
CDR3aa: CASSSRDRETQYF
abundance: NA
v_gene: TRBV2
d_gene: TRBD1
j_gene: TRBJ2-5

CDR3nt: TGTGCCAGCGGACTAATCCCCGATGAGCAGTTCTTC
CDR3aa: CASGLIPDEQFF
abundance: NA
v_gene: TRBV27
d_gene: NA
j_gene: TRBJ2-1

CDR3nt: TGTGCCACCAGCAGAGTTCGCGTGACTAGCGGGGGTTACGAGCAGTACTTC
CDR3aa: CATSRVRVTSGGYEQYF
abundance: NA
v_gene: TRBV15
d_gene: TRBD2
j_gene: TRBJ2-7

CDR3nt: TGTGCCAGCAGCATTAGCGGGAGGTGGGTCGACGAGCAGTACTTC
CDR3aa: CASSISGRWVDEQYF
abundance: NA
v_gene: TRBV9
d_gene: TRBD2
j_gene: TRBJ2-7

CDR3nt: TGTGCCAGCAGAACTTCGGGAATCTCGGCAGATACGCAGTATTTT
CDR3aa: CASRTSGISADTQYF
abundance: NA
v_gene: TRBV5-4
d_gene: NA
j_gene: TRBJ2-3

CDR3nt: TGTGCCAGCAGCTTGGAGCCAGGGAACCTGTTTAGCTACACCTTC
CDR3aa: CASSLEPGNLFSYTF
abundance: NA
v_gene: TRBV5-5
d_gene: NA
j_gene: TRBJ1-2

CDR3nt: TGCAGCGTTGAAGATCGTACAGGACGTCGCTCTGGAAACACCATATATTTT
CDR3aa: CSVEDRTGRRSGNTIYF
abundance: NA
v_gene: TRBV29-1
d_gene: NA
j_gene: TRBJ1-3

CDR3nt: TGTGCCAGCAGCCAAGATCGGGGGAGGAAATTCAACTATGGCTACACCTTC
CDR3aa: CASSQDRGRKFNYGYTF
abundance: once
v_gene: TRBV14
d_gene: NA
j_gene: TRBJ1-2

CDR3nt: TGTGCCAGCAGCTTGGGTGGCGGGGGTGAGCAGTTCTTC
CDR3aa: CASSLGGGGEQFF
abundance: NA
v_gene: TRBV13
d_gene: TRBD2
j_gene: TRBJ2-1

CDR3nt: TGTGCCAGCAGCCAAGATTTGCTAGCGGGACGGACAGATACGCAGTATTTT
CDR3aa: CASSQDLLAGRTDTQYF
abundance: NA
v_gene: TRBV14
d_gene: TRBD2
j_gene: TRBJ2-3

CDR3nt: TGTGCCAGCAGCTTAGATCAGACTAGCGGGAATTGGAACACCGGGGAGCTGTTTTTT
CDR3aa: CASSLDQTSGNWNTGELFF
abundance: NA
v_gene: TRBV11-2
d_gene: TRBD2
j_gene: TRBJ2-2

CDR3nt: TGTGCCAGCACTGCTAGCGGGAGACGGGGCGAGCAGTACTTC
CDR3aa: CASTASGRRGEQYF
abundance: NA
v_gene: TRBV27
d_gene: TRBD2
j_gene: TRBJ2-7

CDR3nt: TGTGCCAGCAGCGTAGGTGGAGAATCCTACAATGAGCAGTTCTTC
CDR3aa: CASSVGGESYNEQFF
abundance: NA
v_gene: TRBV9
d_gene: NA
j_gene: TRBJ2-1

CDR3nt: TGTGCCAGCAGCTCCGCCTCCCTAGCGGGGGGATCCGGGGAGCTGTTTTTT
CDR3aa: CASSSASLAGGSGELFF
abundance: few
v_gene: TRBV11-3
d_gene: TRBD2
j_gene: TRBJ2-2

CDR3nt: TGTGCCAGCAGCAAGGCGCTTGGGGCCCCCTACGAGCAGTACTTC
CDR3aa: CASSKALGAPYEQYF
abundance: NA
v_gene: TRBV21-1
d_gene: NA
j_gene: TRBJ2-7

CDR3nt: TGCGCCAGCAGCCTATCGGGGGCAGATACGCAGTATTTT
CDR3aa: CASSLSGADTQYF
abundance: NA
v_gene: TRBV5-1
d_gene: NA
j_gene: TRBJ2-3

CDR3nt: TGTGCCAGCAGATTGACAGGGGACTATGGCTACACCTTC
CDR3aa: CASRLTGDYGYTF
abundance: few
v_gene: TRBV6-1
d_gene: TRBD1
j_gene: TRBJ1-2

CDR3nt: TGTGCCAGCAGCGACAGGATTTCGAGGAGGAACACTGAAGCTTTCTTT
CDR3aa: CASSDRISRRNTEAFF
abundance: NA
v_gene: TRBV27
d_gene: NA
j_gene: TRBJ1-1

CDR3nt: TGTGCCAGCAGACACAGGACAGCGAACACCGGGGAGCTGTTTTTT
CDR3aa: CASRHRTANTGELFF
abundance: NA
v_gene: TRBV2
d_gene: NA
j_gene: TRBJ2-2

CDR3nt: TGCAGTGCTACAGGGGACTATGGCTACACCTTC
CDR3aa: CSATGDYGYTF
abundance: NA
v_gene: TRBV20-1
d_gene: NA
j_gene: TRBJ1-2

CDR3nt: TGTGCCAGCAGCCAAGAGAGAGGGGGGGACTATGGCTACACCTTC
CDR3aa: CASSQERGGDYGYTF
abundance: NA
v_gene: TRBV4-2
d_gene: NA
j_gene: TRBJ1-2

CDR3nt: TGTGCCATCAGTCGGGGACAGGCCTACGAGCAGTACTTC
CDR3aa: CAISRGQAYEQYF
abundance: once
v_gene: TRBV10-3
d_gene: TRBD1
j_gene: TRBJ2-7

CDR3nt: TGCAGCGTTGCCTCTAGCTCTGGAAACACCATATATTTT
CDR3aa: CSVASSSGNTIYF
abundance: NA
v_gene: TRBV29-1
d_gene: NA
j_gene: TRBJ1-3

CDR3nt: TGTGCCAGCAGGGACAGTTCTCAAGAGACCCAGTACTTC
CDR3aa: CASRDSSQETQYF
abundance: NA
v_gene: TRBV27
d_gene: NA
j_gene: TRBJ2-5

CDR3nt: TGTGCCAGCAGCATAACAGGGAAAGATTCACCCCTCCACTTT
CDR3aa: CASSITGKDSPLHF
abundance: NA
v_gene: TRBV6-6
d_gene: NA
j_gene: TRBJ1-6

CDR3nt: TGTGCCAGCAGCCCGGGGGGGGTGGTCACTGAAGCTTTCTTT
CDR3aa: CASSPGGVVTEAFF
abundance: NA
v_gene: TRBV7-9
d_gene: NA
j_gene: TRBJ1-1

CDR3nt: TGTGCCAGCAGTGTGCGGGACAGGCAAGAGACCCAGTACTTC
CDR3aa: CASSVRDRQETQYF
abundance: NA
v_gene: TRBV6-1
d_gene: TRBD1
j_gene: TRBJ2-5

CDR3nt: TGCGCCAGCAGCTCGCTGACAGGGCCCAACTATGGCTACACCTTC
CDR3aa: CASSSLTGPNYGYTF
abundance: few
v_gene: TRBV5-1
d_gene: TRBD1
j_gene: TRBJ1-2

CDR3nt: TGCGCCAGCAGCCAGCTTGGCGGGGGGGCCGGCGCCGGGGAGCTGTTTTTT
CDR3aa: CASSQLGGGAGAGELFF
abundance: NA
v_gene: TRBV4-1
d_gene: TRBD2
j_gene: TRBJ2-2

CDR3nt: TGCGCCAGCAGCCAGGATTCGACAGGCCTCTACGAGCAGTACTTC
CDR3aa: CASSQDSTGLYEQYF
abundance: NA
v_gene: TRBV4-3
d_gene: NA
j_gene: TRBJ2-7

CDR3nt: TGCGCCAGCAGCTTTGATACAGGGGATGAAAAACTGTTTTTT
CDR3aa: CASSFDTGDEKLFF
abundance: NA
v_gene: TRBV5-1
d_gene: TRBD1
j_gene: TRBJ1-4

CDR3nt: TGTGCCTGGAGTATAAAGCCATCCTACGAGCAGTACTTC
CDR3aa: CAWSIKPSYEQYF
abundance: NA
v_gene: TRBV30
d_gene: NA
j_gene: TRBJ2-7

CDR3nt: TGTGCCAGCAGCCAAGATCTCACCGGGAGGGTCAACGAGCAGTACTTC
CDR3aa: CASSQDLTGRVNEQYF
abundance: NA
v_gene: TRBV4-2
d_gene: TRBD2
j_gene: TRBJ2-7

CDR3nt: TGTGCCAGCAGCTCGGGGGTGGGCCTCTATGGCTACACCTTC
CDR3aa: CASSSGVGLYGYTF
abundance: NA
v_gene: TRBV5-6
d_gene: NA
j_gene: TRBJ1-2

CDR3nt: TGTGCCAGTAGTTACAGGGGAGCATCCTACGAGCAGTACTTC
CDR3aa: CASSYRGASYEQYF
abundance: NA
v_gene: TRBV19
d_gene: TRBD1
j_gene: TRBJ2-7

CDR3nt: TGTGCCTGGAGTGTACGCGGGGACAGAGGTTGGCATGGCTACACCTTC
CDR3aa: CAWSVRGDRGWHGYTF
abundance: NA
v_gene: TRBV30
d_gene: TRBD1
j_gene: TRBJ1-2

CDR3nt: TGTGCCAGTAAAAGGACAGGGAGCTCCTACGAGCAGTACTTC
CDR3aa: CASKRTGSSYEQYF
abundance: NA
v_gene: TRBV19
d_gene: TRBD1
j_gene: TRBJ2-7

CDR3nt: TGCGCCAGCAGCCGAGCCTTGACAGGGATCTACGAGCAGTACTTC
CDR3aa: CASSRALTGIYEQYF
abundance: NA
v_gene: TRBV5-1
d_gene: TRBD1
j_gene: TRBJ2-7

CDR3nt: TGTGCCAGTAGTATGGCTAGCGGGGGCACAGATACGCAGTATTTT
CDR3aa: CASSMASGGTDTQYF
abundance: NA
v_gene: TRBV19
d_gene: TRBD2
j_gene: TRBJ2-3

CDR3nt: TGTGCCAGCAGTCCAATCCGGGGGGGCGGTGGCGGCTACACCTTC
CDR3aa: CASSPIRGGGGGYTF
abundance: NA
v_gene: TRBV7-9
d_gene: NA
j_gene: TRBJ1-2

CDR3nt: TGTGCCAGTAGTCCCTGGACAGGGAACCCCTACAATGAGCAGTTCTTC
CDR3aa: CASSPWTGNPYNEQFF
abundance: NA
v_gene: TRBV19
d_gene: TRBD1
j_gene: TRBJ2-1

CDR3nt: TGTGCCTGTTCCGGGGAGCGGGGGGTACGTACAGATACGCAGTATTTT
CDR3aa: CACSGERGVRTDTQYF
abundance: NA
v_gene: TRBV30
d_gene: TRBD2
j_gene: TRBJ2-3

CDR3nt: TGCAGCGTTGTTTTCAGGGAGGGAGGTCAGCCCCAGCATTTT
CDR3aa: CSVVFREGGQPQHF
abundance: NA
v_gene: TRBV29-1
d_gene: NA
j_gene: TRBJ1-5

CDR3nt: TGTGCCAGCAGCCTCGGACTAGCGAAGAACAATGAGCAGTTCTTC
CDR3aa: CASSLGLAKNNEQFF
abundance: NA
v_gene: TRBV7-3
d_gene: TRBD2
j_gene: TRBJ2-1

CDR3nt: TGTGCCAGCAGTTTACTACAGGACCAGAACTATGGCTACACCTTC
CDR3aa: CASSLLQDQNYGYTF
abundance: NA
v_gene: TRBV27
d_gene: NA
j_gene: TRBJ1-2

CDR3nt: TGCGCCAGCAGCTGGCACAATGAGCAGTTCTTC
CDR3aa: CASSWHNEQFF
abundance: NA
v_gene: TRBV5-1
d_gene: NA
j_gene: TRBJ2-1

CDR3nt: TGTGCCAGCAGCTTGGGATCTGGGACAGGGGTTGAGCAGTACTTC
CDR3aa: CASSLGSGTGVEQYF
abundance: NA
v_gene: TRBV5-6
d_gene: TRBD1
j_gene: TRBJ2-7

CDR3nt: TGTGCCACCAGCAGAGAGGGACAGGGTCAAGAGACCCAGTACTTC
CDR3aa: CATSREGQGQETQYF
abundance: once
v_gene: TRBV15
d_gene: TRBD1
j_gene: TRBJ2-5

CDR3nt: TGTGCCAGTAGGGGGACAGGGGGAATGCCCCAGCATTTT
CDR3aa: CASRGTGGMPQHF
abundance: once
v_gene: TRBV19
d_gene: TRBD1
j_gene: TRBJ1-5

CDR3nt: TGTGCCAGCAGCATGACTAGCGGGAGGCTTAGCACAGATACGCAGTATTTT
CDR3aa: CASSMTSGRLSTDTQYF
abundance: few
v_gene: TRBV7-9
d_gene: TRBD2
j_gene: TRBJ2-3